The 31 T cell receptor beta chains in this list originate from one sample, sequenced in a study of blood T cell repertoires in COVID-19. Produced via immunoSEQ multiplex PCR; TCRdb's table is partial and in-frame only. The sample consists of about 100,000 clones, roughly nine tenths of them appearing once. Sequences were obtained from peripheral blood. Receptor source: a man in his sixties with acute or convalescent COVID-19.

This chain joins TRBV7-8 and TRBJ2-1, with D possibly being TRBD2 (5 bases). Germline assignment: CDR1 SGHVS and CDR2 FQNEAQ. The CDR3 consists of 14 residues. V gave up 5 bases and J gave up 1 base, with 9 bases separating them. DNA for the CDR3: TGTGCCAGCAGCCGACGGGATTCCTACAATGAGCAGTTCTTC. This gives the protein CASSRRDSYNEQFF.

CDR3 sequence reads: CASSIFTANYGYTF. In nucleotides, the CDR3 is TGTGCCAGTAGTATTTTTACAGCTAACTATGGCTACACCTTC. The gene calls are TRBV19 and TRBJ1-2; no firm D call. The CDR3 spans 14 residues. With 3 bases removed from V and 0 bases from J, the gap between germline ends came to 8 bases. Germline CDR1 is LNHDA and CDR2 is SQIVND (reference sequence).

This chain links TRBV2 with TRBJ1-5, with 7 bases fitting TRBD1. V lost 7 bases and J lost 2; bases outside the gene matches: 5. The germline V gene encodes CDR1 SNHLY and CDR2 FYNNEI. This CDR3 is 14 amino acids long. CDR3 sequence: CASTDRVGNQPQHF. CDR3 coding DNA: TGTGCCAGCACCGACAGGGTGGGCAATCAGCCCCAGCATTTT.

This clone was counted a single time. The CDR3 sequence is CAWSPVGGNTEAFF. In DNA form, the CDR3 reads TGTGCCTGGAGTCCCGTCGGGGGGAACACTGAAGCTTTCTTT. The J gene is TRBJ1-1, the V gene TRBV30, with D possibly matching TRBD1 (5 bases). With 2 bases removed from V and 1 base from J, the gap between germline ends came to 11 bases. The germline CDR1 and CDR2 sequences are GTSNPN and SVGIG (reference sequence). This CDR3 is built from 14 residues. Full variable domain (rest looked up from reference TRBV30 and TRBJ1-1): SQTIHQWPATLVQPVGSPLSLECTVEGTSNPNLYWYRQAAGRGLQLLFYSVGIGQISSEVPQNLSASRPQDRQFILSSKKLLLSDSGFYLCAWSPVGGNTEAFFGQGTRLTVV.

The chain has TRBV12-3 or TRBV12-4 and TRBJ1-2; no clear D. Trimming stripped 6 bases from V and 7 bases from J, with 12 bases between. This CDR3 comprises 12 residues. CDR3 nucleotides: TGTGCCAGCAGCGCTGTCACTGGTGGCTACACCTTC. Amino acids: CASSAVTGGYTF.

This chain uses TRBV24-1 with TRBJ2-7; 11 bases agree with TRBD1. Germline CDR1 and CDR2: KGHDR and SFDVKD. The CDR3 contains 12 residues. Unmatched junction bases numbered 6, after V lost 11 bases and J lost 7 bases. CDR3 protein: CAKYRDRGEQYV. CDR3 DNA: TGTGCCAAATACCGGGACAGGGGGGAGCAGTACGTC.

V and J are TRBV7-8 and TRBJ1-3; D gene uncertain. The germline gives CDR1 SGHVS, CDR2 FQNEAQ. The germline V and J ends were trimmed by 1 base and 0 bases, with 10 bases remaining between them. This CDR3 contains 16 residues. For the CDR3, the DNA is TGTGCCAGCAGCTTAGTCACGCCGAGCTCTGGAAACACCATATATTTT. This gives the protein CASSLVTPSSGNTIYF. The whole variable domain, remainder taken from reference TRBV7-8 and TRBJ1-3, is GAGVSQSPRYKVAKRGQDVALRCDPISGHVSLFWYQQALGQGPEFLTYFQNEAQLDKSGLPSDRFFAERPEGSVSTLKIQRTQQEDSAVYLCASSLVTPSSGNTIYFGEGSWLTVV.

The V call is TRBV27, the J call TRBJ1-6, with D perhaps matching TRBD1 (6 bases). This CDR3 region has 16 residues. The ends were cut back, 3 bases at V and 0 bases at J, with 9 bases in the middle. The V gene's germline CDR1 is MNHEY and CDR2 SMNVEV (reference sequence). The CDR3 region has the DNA TGTGCCAGCAGTTTGGGGGGGCCCTCCTATAATTCACCCCTCCACTTT. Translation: CASSLGGPSYNSPLHF.

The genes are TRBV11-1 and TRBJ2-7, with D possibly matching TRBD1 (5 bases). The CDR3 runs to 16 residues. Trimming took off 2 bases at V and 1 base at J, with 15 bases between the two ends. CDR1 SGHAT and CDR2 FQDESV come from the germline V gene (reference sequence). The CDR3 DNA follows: TGTGCCAGCAGCTTAAATAGGGGTCCATCTTCCTACGAGCAGTACTTC. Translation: CASSLNRGPSSYEQYF.

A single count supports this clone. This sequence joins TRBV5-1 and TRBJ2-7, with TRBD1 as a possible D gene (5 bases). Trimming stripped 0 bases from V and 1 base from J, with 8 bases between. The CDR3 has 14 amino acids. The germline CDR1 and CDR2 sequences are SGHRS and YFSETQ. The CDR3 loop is CASSLVSGSYEQYV. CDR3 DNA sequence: TGCGCCAGCAGCTTGGTATCAGGGTCCTACGAGCAGTACGTC.

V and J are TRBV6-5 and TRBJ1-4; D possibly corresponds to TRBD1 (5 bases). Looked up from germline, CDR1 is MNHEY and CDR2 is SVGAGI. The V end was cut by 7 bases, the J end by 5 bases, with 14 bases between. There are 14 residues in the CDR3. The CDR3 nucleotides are TGTGCCAGCACCCCGGGGGGAGGGAATGAAAAACTGTTTTTT. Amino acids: CASTPGGGNEKLFF.

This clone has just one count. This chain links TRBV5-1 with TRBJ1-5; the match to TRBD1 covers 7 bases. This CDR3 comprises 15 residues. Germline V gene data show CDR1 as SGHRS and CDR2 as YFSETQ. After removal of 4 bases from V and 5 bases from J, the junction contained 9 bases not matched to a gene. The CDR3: CASSLGTARYQPQHF. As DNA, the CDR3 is TGCGCCAGCAGCCTAGGGACAGCGAGGTATCAGCCCCAGCATTTT.

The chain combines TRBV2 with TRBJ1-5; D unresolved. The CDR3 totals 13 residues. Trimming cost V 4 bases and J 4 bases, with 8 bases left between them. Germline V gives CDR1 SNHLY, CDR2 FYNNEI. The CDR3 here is CASSGRGNQPQHF. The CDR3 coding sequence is TGTGCCAGCAGTGGGAGAGGGAATCAGCCCCAGCATTTT. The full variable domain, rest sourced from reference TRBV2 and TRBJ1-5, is EPEVTQTPSHQVTQMGQEVILRCVPISNHLYFYWYRQILGQKVEFLVSFYNNEISEKSEIFDDQFSVERPDGSNFTLKIRSTKLEDSAMYFCASSGRGNQPQHFGDGTRLSIL.

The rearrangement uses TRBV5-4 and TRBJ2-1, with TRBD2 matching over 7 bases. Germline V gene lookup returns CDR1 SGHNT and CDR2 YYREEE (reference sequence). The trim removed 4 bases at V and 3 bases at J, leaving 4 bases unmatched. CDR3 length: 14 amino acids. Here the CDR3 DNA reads TGTGCCAGCAGCATTCTAGCGGACTACAATGAGCAGTTCTTC. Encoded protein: CASSILADYNEQFF. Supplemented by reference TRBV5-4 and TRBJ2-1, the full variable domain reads ETGVTQSPTHLIKTRGQQVTLRCSSQSGHNTVSWYQQALGQGPQFIFQYYREEENGRGNFPPRFSGLQFPNYSSELNVNALELDDSALYLCASSILADYNEQFFGPGTRLTVL.

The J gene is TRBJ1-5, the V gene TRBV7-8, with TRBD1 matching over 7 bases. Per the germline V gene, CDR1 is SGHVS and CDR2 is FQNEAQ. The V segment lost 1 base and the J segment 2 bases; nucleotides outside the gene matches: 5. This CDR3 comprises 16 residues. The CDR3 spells CASSLGTGMGNQPQHF. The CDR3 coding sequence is TGTGCCAGCAGCTTAGGGACAGGAATGGGCAATCAGCCCCAGCATTTT.

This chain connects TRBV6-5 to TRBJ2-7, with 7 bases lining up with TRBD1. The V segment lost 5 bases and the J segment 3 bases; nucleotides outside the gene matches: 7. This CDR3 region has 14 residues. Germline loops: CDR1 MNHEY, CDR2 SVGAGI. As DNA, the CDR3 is TGTGCCAGCAGTCCAGGGGGTTTGGACTACGAGCAGTACGTC. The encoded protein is CASSPGGLDYEQYV.

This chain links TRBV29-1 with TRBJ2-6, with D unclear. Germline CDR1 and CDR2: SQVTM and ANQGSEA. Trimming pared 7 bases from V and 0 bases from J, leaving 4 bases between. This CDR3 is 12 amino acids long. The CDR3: CSAFSGANVLTF. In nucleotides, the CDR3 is TGCAGCGCCTTCTCTGGGGCCAACGTCCTGACTTTC.

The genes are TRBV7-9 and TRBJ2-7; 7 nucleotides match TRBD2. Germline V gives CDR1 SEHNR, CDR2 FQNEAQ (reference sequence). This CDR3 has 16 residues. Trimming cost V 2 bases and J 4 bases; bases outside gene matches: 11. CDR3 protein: CASSLFGGSIPYEQYF. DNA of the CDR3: TGTGCCAGCAGCTTATTCGGCGGGAGTATTCCTTACGAGCAGTACTTC.

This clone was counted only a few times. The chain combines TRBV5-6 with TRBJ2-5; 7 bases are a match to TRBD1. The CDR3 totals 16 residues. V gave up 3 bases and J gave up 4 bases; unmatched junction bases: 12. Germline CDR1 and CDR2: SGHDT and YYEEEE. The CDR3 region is CASSSQGDSRGETQYF. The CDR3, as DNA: TGTGCCAGCAGCTCTCAGGGGGATTCGAGGGGAGAGACCCAGTACTTC. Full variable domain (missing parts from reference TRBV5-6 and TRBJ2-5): DAGVTQSPTHLIKTRGQQVTLRCSPKSGHDTVSWYQQALGQGPQFIFQYYEEEERQRGNFPDRFSGHQFPNYSSELNVNALLLGDSALYLCASSSQGDSRGETQYFGPGTRLLVL.

In DNA, the CDR3 is TGTGCCAGTAGTATCAACAGAAACACCGGGGAGCTGTTTTTT. This codes for CASSINRNTGELFF. The J gene is TRBJ2-2, the V gene TRBV19; D gene ambiguous. CDR3 length: 14 amino acids. Germline CDR1 reads LNHDA; CDR2 reads SQIVND (reference sequence). The V end was cut by 3 bases, the J end by 2 bases, with 7 bases between.

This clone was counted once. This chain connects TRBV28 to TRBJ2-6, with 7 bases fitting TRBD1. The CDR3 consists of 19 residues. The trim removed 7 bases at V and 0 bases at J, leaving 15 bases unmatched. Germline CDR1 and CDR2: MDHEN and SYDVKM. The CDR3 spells CASTSWDRDFSSGANVLTF. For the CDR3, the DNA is TGTGCCAGCACCTCCTGGGACAGAGACTTTAGCTCTGGGGCCAACGTCCTGACTTTC.

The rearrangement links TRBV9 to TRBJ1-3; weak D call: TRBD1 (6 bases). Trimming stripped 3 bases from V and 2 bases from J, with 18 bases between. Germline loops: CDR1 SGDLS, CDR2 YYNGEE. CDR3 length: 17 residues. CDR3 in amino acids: CASSEIRDTLPGNTIYF. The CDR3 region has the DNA TGTGCCAGCAGCGAAATCCGGGACACCCTGCCTGGAAACACCATATATTTT.

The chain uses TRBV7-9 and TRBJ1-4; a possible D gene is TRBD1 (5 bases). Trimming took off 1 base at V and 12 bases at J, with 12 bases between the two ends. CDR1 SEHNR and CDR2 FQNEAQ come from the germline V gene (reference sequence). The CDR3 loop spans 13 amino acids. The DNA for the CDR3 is TGTGCCAGCAGCTTAGTCGTTCAGGGCGAACTGTTTTTT. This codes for CASSLVVQGELFF.

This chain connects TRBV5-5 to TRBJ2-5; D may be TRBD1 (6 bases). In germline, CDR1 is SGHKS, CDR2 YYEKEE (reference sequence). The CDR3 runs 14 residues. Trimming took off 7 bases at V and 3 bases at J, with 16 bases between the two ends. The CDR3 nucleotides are TGTGCCAGCGCCTGGGGGCCCCCAGAAGAGACCCAGTACTTC. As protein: CASAWGPPEETQYF.

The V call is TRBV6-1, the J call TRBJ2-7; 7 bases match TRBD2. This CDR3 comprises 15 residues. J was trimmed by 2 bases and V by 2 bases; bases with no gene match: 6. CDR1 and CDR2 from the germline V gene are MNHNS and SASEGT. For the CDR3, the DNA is TGTGCCAGCAGTGAAAACCTAGCGGCCGCCTACGAGCAGTACTTC. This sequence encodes CASSENLAAAYEQYF.

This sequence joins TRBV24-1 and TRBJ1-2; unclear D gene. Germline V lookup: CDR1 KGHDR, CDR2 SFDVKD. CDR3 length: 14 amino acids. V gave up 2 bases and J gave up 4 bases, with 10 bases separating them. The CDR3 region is CATSDSRGLYGYTF. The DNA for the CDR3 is TGTGCCACCAGTGATTCCCGAGGTCTCTATGGCTACACCTTC.

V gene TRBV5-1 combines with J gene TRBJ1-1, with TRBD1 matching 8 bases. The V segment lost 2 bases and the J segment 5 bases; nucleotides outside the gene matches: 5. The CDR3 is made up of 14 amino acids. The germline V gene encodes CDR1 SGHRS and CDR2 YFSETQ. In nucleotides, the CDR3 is TGCGCCAGCAGCTTACGACAGGGGAGTACTGAAGCTTTCTTT. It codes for CASSLRQGSTEAFF.

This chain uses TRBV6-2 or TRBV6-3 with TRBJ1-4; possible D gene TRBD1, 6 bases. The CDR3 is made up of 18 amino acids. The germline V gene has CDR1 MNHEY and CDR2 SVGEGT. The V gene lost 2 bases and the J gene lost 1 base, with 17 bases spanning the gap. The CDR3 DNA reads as TGTGCCAGCAGTTACCGCGCAGGGGTAATGGAAACTAATGAAAAACTGTTTTTT. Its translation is CASSYRAGVMETNEKLFF.

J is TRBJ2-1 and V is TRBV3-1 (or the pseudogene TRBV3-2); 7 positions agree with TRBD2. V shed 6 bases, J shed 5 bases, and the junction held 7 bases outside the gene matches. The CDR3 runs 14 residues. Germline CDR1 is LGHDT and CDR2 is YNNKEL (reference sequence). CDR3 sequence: CASRRASGHNEQFF. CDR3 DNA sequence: TGTGCCAGCAGGAGGGCTAGCGGACACAATGAGCAGTTCTTC.

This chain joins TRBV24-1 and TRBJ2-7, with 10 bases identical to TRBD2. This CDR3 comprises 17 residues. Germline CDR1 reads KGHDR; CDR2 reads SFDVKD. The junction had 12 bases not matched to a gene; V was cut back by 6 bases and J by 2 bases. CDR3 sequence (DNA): TGTGCCACCAGTCATAACTCGGAGCGGGAGGGAACCTACGAGCAGTACTTC. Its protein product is CATSHNSEREGTYEQYF.

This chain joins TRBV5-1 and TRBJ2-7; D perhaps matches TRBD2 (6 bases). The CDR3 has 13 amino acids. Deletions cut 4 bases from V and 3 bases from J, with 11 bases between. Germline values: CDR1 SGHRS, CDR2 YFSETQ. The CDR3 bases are TGCGCCAGCAGCCCCGCGGGGTACTACGAGCAGTACTTC. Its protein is CASSPAGYYEQYF.